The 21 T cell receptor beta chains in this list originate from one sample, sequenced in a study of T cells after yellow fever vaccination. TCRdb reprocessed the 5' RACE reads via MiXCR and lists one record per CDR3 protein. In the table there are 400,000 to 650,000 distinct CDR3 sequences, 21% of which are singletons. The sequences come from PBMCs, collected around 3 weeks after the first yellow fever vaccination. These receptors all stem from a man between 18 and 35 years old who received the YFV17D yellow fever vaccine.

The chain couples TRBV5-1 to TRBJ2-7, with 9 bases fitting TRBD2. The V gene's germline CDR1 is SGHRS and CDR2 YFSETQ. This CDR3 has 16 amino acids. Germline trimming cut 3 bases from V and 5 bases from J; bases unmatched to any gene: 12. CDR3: CASSSSGGLLNDEQYF. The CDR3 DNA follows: TGCGCCAGCAGCTCCAGCGGGGGGCTCCTCAACGACGAGCAGTACTTC.

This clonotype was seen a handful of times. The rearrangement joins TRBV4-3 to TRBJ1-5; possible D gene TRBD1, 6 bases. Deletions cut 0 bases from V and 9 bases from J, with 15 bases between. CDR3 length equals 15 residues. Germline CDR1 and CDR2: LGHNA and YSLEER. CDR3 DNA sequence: TGCGCCAGCAGCCAAGAGAGAGGGGGGGATGGGCCCCAGCATTTT. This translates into CASSQERGGDGPQHF.

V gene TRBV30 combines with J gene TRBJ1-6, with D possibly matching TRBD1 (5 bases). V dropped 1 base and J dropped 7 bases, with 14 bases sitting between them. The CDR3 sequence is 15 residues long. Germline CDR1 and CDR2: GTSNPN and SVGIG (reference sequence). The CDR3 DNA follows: TGTGCCTGGAGTGGAGGCCGGGGCAGGAATTCACCCCTCCACTTT. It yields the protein CAWSGGRGRNSPLHF.

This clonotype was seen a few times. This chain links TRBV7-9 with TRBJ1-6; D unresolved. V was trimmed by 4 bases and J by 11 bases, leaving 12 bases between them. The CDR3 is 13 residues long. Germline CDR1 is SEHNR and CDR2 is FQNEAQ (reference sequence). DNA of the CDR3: TGTGCCAGCAGCTCCACTCCATCGCCACCCCTCCACTTT. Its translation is CASSSTPSPPLHF.

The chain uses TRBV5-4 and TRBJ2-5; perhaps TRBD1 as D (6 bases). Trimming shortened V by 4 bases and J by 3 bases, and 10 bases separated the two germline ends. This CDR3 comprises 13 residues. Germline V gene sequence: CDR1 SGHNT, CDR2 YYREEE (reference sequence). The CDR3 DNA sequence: TGTGCCAGCAGCATCGGACAGAAAGAGACCCAGTACTTC. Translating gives CASSIGQKETQYF.

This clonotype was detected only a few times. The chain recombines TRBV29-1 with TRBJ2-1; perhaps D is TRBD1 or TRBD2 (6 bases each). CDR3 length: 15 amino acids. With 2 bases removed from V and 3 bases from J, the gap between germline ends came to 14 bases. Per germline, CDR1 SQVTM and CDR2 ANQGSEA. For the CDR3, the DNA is TGCAGCGTTGAATATCCGGGGGCCGGCTACAATGAGCAGTTCTTC. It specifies CSVEYPGAGYNEQFF.

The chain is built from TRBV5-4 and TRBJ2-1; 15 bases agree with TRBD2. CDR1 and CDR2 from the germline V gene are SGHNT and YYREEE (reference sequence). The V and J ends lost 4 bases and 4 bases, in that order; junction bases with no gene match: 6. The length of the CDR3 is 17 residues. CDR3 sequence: CASSQGLAGGAYNEQFF. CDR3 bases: TGTGCCAGCAGCCAGGGACTAGCGGGGGGTGCATACAATGAGCAGTTCTTC.

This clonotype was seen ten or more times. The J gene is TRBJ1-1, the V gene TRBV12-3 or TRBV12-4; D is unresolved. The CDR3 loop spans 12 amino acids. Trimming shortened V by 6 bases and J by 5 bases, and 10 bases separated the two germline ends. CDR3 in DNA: TGTGCCAGCAGCAATATAAGGACTGAAGCTTTCTTT. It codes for CASSNIRTEAFF.

CDR3 nucleotides: TGTGCCAGCAGCTTAGGGGTGAGTGAGCAGTTCTTC. It is translated as CASSLGVSEQFF. This rearrangement joins TRBV11-2 to TRBJ2-1; D is unresolved. Germline V gene lookup returns CDR1 SGHAT and CDR2 FQNNGV. This CDR3 comprises 12 residues. The V gene lost 1 base and the J gene lost 9 bases, with 7 bases spanning the gap. Full variable domain (rest looked up from reference TRBV11-2 and TRBJ2-1): EAGVAQSPRYKIIEKRQSVAFWCNPISGHATLYWYQQILGQGPKLLIQFQNNGVVDDSQLPKDRFSAERLKGVDSTLKIQPAKLEDSAVYLCASSLGVSEQFFGPGTRLTVL.

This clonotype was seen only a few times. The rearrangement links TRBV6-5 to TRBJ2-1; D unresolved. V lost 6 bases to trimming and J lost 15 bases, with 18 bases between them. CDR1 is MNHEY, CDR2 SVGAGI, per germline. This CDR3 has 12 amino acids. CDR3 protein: CASRAGLQSPFF. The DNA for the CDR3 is TGTGCCAGCAGGGCAGGCCTCCAGTCCCCGTTCTTC.

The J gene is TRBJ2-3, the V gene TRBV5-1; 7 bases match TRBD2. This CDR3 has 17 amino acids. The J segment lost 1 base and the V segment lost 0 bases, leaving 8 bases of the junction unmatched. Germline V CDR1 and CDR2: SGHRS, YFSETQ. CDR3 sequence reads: CASSLESRGVGTDTQYF. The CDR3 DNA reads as TGCGCCAGCAGCTTGGAGTCCCGGGGGGTTGGCACAGATACGCAGTATTTT.

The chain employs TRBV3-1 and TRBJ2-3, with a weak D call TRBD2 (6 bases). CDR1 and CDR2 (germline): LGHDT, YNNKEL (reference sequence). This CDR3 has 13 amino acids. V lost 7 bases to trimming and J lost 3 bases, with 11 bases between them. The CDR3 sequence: CASTFGLTDTQYF. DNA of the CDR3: TGTGCCAGCACCTTCGGACTAACAGATACGCAGTATTTT.

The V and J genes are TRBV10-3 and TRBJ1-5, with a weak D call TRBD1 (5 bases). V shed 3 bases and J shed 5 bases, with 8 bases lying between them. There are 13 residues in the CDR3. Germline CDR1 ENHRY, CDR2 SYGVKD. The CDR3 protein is CAISDRVDQPQHF. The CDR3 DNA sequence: TGTGCCATCAGTGACAGGGTTGATCAGCCCCAGCATTTT.

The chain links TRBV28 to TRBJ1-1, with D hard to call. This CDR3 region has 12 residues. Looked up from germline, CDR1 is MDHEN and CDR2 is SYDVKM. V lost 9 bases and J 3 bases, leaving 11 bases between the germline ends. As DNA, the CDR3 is TGTGCCAGTCTTAGTGTGTACACTGAAGCTTTCTTT. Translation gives CASLSVYTEAFF.

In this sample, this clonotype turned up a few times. The CDR3 DNA sequence: TGTGCCAGCAGCCAAGGACAAAGGAGGCAGTTCTTC. Protein: CASSQGQRRQFF. The gene calls are TRBV3-1 and TRBJ2-1, with no clear D. The V and J ends lost 1 base and 12 bases respectively, with 10 bases between them. The CDR3 runs 12 residues. Germline V gene data show CDR1 as LGHDT and CDR2 as YNNKEL (reference sequence).

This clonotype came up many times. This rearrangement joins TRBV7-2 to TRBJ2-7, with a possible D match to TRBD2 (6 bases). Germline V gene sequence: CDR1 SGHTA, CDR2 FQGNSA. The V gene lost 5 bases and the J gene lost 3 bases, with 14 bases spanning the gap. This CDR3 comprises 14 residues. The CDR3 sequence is CASSQGLVYYEQYF. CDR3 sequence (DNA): TGTGCCAGCAGCCAGGGACTCGTATACTACGAGCAGTACTTC.

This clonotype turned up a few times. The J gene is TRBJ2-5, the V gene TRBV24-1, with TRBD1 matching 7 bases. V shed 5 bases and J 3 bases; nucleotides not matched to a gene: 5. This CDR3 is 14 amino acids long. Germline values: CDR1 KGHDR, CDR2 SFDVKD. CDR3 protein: CATSGGDREETQYF. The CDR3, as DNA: TGTGCCACCAGTGGCGGAGACAGGGAAGAGACCCAGTACTTC.

For the CDR3, the DNA is TGTGCCAGCAGCCGGGACCTAGCGGGGATTAACAATGAGCAGTTCTTC. Translated: CASSRDLAGINNEQFF. The rearrangement uses TRBV16 and TRBJ2-1; TRBD2 aligns across 9 bases. CDR3 length equals 16 residues. V lost 4 bases, J lost 5 bases, and 9 bases stayed unmatched. CDR1 and CDR2 (germline): KGHSY, FQNENV.

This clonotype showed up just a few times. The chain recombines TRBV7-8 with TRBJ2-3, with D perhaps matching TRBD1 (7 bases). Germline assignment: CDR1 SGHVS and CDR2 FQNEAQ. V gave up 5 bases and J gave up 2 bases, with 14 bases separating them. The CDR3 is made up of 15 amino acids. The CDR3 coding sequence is TGTGCCAGCAGCCTGCGGGACAGCCCCACAGATACGCAGTATTTT. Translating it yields CASSLRDSPTDTQYF.

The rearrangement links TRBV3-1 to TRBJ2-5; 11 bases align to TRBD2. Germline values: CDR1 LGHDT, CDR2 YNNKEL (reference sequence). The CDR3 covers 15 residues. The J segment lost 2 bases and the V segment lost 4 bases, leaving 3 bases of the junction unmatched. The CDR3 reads CASSRVAGGQETQYF. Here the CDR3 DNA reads TGTGCCAGCAGCCGCGTAGCGGGGGGGCAAGAGACCCAGTACTTC.

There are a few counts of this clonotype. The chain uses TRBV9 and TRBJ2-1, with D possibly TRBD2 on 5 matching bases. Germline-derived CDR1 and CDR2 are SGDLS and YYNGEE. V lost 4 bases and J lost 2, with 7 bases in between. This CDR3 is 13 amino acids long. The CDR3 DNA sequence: TGTGCCAGCAGCAAGGGAGCCTACAATGAGCAGTTCTTC. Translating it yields CASSKGAYNEQFF.